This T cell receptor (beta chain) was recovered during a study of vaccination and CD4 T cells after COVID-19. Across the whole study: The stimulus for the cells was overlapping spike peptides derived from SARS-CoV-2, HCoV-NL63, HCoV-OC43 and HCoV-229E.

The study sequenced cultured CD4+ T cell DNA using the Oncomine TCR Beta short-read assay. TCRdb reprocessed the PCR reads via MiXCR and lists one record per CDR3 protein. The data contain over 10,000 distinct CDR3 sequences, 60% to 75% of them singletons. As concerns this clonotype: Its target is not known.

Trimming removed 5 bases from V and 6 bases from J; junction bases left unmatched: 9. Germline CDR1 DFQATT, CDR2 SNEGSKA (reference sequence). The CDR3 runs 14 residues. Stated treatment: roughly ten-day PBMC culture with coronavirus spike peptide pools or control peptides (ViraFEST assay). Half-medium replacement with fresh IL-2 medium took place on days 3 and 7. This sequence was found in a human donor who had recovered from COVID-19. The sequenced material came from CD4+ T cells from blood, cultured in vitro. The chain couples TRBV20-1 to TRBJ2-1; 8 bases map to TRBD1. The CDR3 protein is CSAFRQGSLNEQFF. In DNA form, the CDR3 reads TGCAGTGCTTTCCGACAGGGGAGTCTCAATGAGCAGTTCTTC.